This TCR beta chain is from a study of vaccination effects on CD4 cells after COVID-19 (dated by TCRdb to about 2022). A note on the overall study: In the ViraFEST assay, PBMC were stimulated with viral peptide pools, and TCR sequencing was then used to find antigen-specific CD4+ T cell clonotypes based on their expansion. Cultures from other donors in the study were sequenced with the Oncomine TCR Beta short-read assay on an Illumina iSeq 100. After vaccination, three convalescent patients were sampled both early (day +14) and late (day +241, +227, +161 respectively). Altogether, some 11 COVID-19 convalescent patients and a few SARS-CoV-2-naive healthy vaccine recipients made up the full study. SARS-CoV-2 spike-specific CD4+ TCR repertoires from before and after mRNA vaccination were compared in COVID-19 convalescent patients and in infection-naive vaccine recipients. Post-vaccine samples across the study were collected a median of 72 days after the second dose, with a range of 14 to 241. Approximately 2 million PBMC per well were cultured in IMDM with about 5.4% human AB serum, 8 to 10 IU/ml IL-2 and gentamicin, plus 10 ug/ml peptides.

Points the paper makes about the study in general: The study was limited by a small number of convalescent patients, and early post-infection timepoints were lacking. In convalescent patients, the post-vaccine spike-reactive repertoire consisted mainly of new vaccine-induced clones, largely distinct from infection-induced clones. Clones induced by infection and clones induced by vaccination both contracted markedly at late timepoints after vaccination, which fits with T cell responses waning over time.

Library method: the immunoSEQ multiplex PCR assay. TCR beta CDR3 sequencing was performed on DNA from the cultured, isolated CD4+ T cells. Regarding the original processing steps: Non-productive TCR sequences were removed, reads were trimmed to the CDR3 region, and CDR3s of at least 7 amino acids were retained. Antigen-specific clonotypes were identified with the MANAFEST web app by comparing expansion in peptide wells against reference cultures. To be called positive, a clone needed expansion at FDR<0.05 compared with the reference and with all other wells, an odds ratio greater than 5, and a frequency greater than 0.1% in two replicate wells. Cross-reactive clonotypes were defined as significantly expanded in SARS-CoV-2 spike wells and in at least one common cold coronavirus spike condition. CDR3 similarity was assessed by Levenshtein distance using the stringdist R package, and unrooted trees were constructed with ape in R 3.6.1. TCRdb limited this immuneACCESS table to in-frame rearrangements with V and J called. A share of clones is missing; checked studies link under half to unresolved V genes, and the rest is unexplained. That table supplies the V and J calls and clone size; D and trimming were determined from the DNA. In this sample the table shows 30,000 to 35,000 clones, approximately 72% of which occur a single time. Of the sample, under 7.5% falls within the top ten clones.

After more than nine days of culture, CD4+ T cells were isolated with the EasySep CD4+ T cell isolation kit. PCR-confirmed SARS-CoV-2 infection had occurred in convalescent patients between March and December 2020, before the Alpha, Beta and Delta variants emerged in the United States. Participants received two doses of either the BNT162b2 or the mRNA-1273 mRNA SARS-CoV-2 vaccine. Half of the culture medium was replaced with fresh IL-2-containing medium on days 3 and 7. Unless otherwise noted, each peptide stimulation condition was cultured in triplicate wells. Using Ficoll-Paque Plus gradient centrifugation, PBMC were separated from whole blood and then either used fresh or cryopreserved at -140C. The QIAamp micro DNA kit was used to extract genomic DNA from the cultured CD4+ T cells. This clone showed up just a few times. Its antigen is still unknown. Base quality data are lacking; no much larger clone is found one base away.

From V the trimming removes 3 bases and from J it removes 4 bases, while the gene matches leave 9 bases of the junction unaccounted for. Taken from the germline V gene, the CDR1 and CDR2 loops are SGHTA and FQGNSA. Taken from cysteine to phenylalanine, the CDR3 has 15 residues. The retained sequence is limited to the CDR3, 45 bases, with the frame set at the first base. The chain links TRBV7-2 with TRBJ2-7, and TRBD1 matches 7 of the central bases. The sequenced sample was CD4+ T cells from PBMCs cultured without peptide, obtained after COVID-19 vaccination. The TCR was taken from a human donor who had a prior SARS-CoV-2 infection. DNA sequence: TGTGCCAGCAGCTTCTCTTACAGGGGTGGGTACGAGCAGTACTTC. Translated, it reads CASSFSYRGGYEQYF. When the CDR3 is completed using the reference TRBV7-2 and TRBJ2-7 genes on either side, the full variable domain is GAGVSQSPSNKVTEKGKDVELRCDPISGHTALYWYRQSLGQGLEFLIYFQGNSAPDKSGLPSDRFSAERTGGSVSTLTIQRTQQEDSAVYLCASSFSYRGGYEQYFGPGTRLTVT.